This T cell receptor (beta chain) was sequenced for a study of cytomegalovirus exposure and HLA in healthy donors. General study points: TCR beta V segments were, for the most part, productive about 90% or about 30% of the time in an earlier analysis. With further analysis later on, most CMV-associated TCR beta chains appeared HLA-restricted.

Healthy bone marrow donors made up the cohort. At sampling all donors were nominally healthy, likely with unrecorded immune exposures. In the case of this clone: Its antigen is undetermined.

Researchers ran the PCR with 60 Vbeta and 13 Jbeta primers. The table came from immunoSEQ multiplex PCR; TCRdb's copy has only in-frame clones and leaves some out. The sample has about 76,000 clones; around four fifths are singletons. The clonotype was recovered from a male donor in good health and CMV-seropositive. Source material: PBMCs.

CDR3 sequence (DNA): TGTGCCAGCAGCTCCCCCGGGACTAGCGGGAGCTACGAGCAGTACTTC. Residues: CASSSPGTSGSYEQYF. V usage is TRBV7-9 and J usage is TRBJ2-7, with 14 bases aligning to TRBD2. CDR3 length: 16 residues. The V gene's germline CDR1 is SEHNR and CDR2 FQNEAQ (reference sequence). The V and J ends lost 4 bases and 3 bases, in that order; junction bases with no gene match: 5.